This record concerns one TCR beta chain sequence. Its target is not known. Naive CD8 isolation took CD45RO-negative cells positively selected for CCR7 and excluded terminally differentiated effector memory CD45RA+ cells. All participating donors were Caucasian adults from Nashville, Tennessee. The sample comes from a study of shared clonotypes between healthy human individuals. Study-wide results and caveats: Relative to memory subsets, naive subsets generally showed larger estimated richness.

Trimming stripped 5 bases from V and 7 bases from J, with 20 bases between. There are 16 residues in the CDR3. Looked up from germline, CDR1 is SEHNR and CDR2 is FQNEAQ (reference sequence). Several immunoSEQ plates received, in even portions, the genomic DNA of each subset. Clones were sequenced by immunoSEQ multiplex PCR, and TCRdb holds only the in-frame ones, with some missing. This table holds under 2,000,000 clones, roughly 95% found once. This chain joins TRBV7-9 and TRBJ2-2, with unresolved D. The source is a young man in good health. The sample consisted of naive CD8+ T cells sorted from blood. For the CDR3, the DNA is TGTGCCAGCAGCCCCCCTGTCGTGACGGCCGGCGGGGAGCTGTTTTTT. Residues: CASSPPVVTAGGELFF.